This T cell receptor beta chain was identified in a study of spatial heterogeneity in lung cancer. The wider study: From matched bulk RNA-seq came a T cell module score, which showed a strong correlation with TCR transcript counts in tumor regions.

V was pared by 2 bases and J by 0 bases, with 10 bases between. The CDR3 runs 15 residues. Germline CDR1 reads LGHNA; CDR2 reads YNFKEQ. By share, this clonotype ranks as medium-sized. The antigen is undetermined. In TCRdb, the 5' RACE reads were re-called with MiXCR into one record per CDR3 protein. Among more than 2,000 distinct CDR3 sequences, over 14% were seen once, and the ten largest hold roughly 34%. General observations from the study: There was tracking of ubiquitous and regional nonsynonymous mutations by the respective counts of ubiquitous and regional expanded TCRs. Tracking of tumor mutation counts was seen in expanded intratumoral alpha and beta TCR counts.

This sample's time point: sample taken at primary tumor resection. The donors were 72 patients with non-small cell lung cancer that was early-stage and untreated. Frozen PBMC, nontumor lung or tumor provided whole RNA, which was sequenced unsorted. This chain uses TRBV4-2 with TRBJ2-5; D could derive from TRBD1 or TRBD2 (5 bases each). The sequence was collected from a male donor with early-stage non-small cell lung cancer. The material sequenced was lung tumor tissue, taken at surgery. The CDR3 loop reads CASSQNGANQETQYF. The CDR3 coding sequence is TGTGCCAGCAGCCAAAACGGGGCCAACCAAGAGACCCAGTACTTC.